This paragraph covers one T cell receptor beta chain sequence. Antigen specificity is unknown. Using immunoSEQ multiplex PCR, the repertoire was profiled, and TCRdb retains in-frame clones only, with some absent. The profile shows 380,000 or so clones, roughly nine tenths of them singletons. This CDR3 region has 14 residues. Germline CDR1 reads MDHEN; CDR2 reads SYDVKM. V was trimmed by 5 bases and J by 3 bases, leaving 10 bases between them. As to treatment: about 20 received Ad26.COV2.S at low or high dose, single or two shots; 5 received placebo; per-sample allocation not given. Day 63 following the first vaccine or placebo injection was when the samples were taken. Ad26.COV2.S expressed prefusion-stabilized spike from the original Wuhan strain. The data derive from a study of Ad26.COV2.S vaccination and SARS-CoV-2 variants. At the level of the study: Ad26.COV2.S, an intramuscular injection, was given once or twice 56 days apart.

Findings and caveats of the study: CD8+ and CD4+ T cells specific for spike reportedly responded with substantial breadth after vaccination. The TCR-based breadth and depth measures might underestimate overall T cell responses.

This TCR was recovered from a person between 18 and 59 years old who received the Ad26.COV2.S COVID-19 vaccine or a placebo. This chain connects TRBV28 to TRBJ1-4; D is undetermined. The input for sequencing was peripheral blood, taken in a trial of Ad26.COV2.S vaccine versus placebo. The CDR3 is CASSLPTSNEKLFF. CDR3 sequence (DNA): TGTGCCAGCAGTCTACCGACTTCTAATGAAAAACTGTTTTTT.